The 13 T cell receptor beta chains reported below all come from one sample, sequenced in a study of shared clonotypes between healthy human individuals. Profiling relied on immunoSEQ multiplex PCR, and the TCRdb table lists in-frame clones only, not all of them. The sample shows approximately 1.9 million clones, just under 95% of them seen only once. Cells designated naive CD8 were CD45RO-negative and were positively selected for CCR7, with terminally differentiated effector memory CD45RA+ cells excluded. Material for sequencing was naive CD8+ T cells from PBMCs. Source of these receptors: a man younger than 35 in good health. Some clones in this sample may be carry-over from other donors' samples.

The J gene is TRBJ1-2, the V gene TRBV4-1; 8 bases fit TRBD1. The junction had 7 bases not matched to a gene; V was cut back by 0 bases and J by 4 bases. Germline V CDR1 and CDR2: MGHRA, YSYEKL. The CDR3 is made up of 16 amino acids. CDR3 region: CASSQDLDRVIYGYTF. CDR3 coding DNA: TGCGCCAGCAGCCAAGATTTGGACAGGGTCATCTATGGCTACACCTTC.

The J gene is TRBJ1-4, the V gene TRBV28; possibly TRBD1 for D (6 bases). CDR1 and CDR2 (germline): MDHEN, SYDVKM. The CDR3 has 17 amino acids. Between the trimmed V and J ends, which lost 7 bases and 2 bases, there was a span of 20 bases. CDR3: CASTLGPGGATNEKLFF. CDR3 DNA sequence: TGTGCCAGCACCCTAGGCCCCGGGGGCGCGACTAATGAAAAACTGTTTTTT.

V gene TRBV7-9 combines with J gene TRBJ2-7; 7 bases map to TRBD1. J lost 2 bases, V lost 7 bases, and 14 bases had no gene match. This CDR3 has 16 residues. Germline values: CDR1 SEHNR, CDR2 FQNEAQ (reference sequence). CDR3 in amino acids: CASTRPNQGVPYEQYF. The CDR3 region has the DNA TGTGCCAGCACCCGCCCCAACCAGGGGGTCCCCTACGAGCAGTACTTC.

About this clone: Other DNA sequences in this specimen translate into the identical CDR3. The CDR3 here is CASSLDRATYNEQFF. CDR3 bases: TGCGCCAGCAGCTTGGACAGGGCAACCTACAATGAGCAGTTCTTC. The chain employs TRBV5-1 and TRBJ2-1; maybe TRBD1 (6 bases). The CDR3 spans 15 residues. CDR1 is SGHRS, CDR2 YFSETQ, per germline. The V gene lost 0 bases and the J gene lost 2 bases, with 9 bases spanning the gap.

CDR3 in DNA: TGTGCCAGCAGTTTCTCCAGCGGGGCCACCGGGGAGCTGTTTTTT. Its translation is CASSFSSGATGELFF. The gene calls are TRBV27 and TRBJ2-2; 7 bases are a match to TRBD2. The germline CDR1 and CDR2 sequences are MNHEY and SMNVEV (reference sequence). This CDR3 contains 15 residues. After removal of 3 bases from V and 4 bases from J, the junction contained 5 bases not matched to a gene.

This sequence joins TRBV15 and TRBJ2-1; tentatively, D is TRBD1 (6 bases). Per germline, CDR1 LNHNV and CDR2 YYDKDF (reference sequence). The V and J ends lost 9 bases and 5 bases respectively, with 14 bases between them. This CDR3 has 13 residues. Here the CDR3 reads CATARGHNNEQFF. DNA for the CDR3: TGTGCCACGGCCCGGGGACACAACAATGAGCAGTTCTTC.

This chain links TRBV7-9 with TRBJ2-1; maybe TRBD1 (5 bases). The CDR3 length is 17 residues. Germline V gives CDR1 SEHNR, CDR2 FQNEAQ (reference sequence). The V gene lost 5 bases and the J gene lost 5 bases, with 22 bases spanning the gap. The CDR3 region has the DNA TGTGCCAGCAGCCCGCCGGGTGGACAAAATCTTAACAATGAGCAGTTCTTC. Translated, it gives CASSPPGGQNLNNEQFF.

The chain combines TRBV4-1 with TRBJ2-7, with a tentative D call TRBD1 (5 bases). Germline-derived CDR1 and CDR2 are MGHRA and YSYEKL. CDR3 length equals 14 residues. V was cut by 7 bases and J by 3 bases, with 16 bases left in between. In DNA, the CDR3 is TGCGCCAGCACCCTATGGGGCAAAATCTACGAGCAGTACTTC. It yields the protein CASTLWGKIYEQYF.

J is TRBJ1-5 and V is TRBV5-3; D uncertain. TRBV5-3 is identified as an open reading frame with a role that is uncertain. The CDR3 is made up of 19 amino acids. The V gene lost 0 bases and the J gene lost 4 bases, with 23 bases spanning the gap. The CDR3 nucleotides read TGTGCCAGAAGCTTGGACGCCAAAGGTCCCGGCCTGCAAAATCAGCCCCAGCATTTT. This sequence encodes CARSLDAKGPGLQNQPQHF.

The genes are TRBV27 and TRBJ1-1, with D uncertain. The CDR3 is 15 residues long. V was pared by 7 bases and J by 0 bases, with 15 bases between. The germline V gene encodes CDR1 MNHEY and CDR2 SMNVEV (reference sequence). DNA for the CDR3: TGTGCCAGCAATTGGGGTGGAGGGATGAACACTGAAGCTTTCTTT. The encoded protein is CASNWGGGMNTEAFF.

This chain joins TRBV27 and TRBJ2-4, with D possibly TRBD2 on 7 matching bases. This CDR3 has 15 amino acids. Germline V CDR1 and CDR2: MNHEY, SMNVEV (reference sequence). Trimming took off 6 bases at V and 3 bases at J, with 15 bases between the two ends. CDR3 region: CASRPGGLGKNIQYF. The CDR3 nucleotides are TGTGCCAGCAGGCCCGGGGGGCTGGGCAAAAACATTCAGTACTTC.

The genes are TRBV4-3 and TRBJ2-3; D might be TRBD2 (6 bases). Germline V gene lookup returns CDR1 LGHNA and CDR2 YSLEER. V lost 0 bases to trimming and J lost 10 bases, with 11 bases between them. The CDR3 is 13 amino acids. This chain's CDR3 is CASSQDHERAQYF. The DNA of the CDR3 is TGCGCCAGCAGCCAAGATCACGAGCGGGCGCAGTATTTT.

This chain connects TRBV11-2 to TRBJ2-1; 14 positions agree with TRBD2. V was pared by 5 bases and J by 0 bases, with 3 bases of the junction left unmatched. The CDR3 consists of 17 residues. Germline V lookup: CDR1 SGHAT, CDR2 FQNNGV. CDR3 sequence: CASSPGTSGSSYNEQFF. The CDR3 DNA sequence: TGTGCCAGCAGCCCTGGGACTAGCGGGAGCTCCTACAATGAGCAGTTCTTC.